The text below deals with one T cell receptor beta chain. Its antigen is not identified. These data originate in a study of graft-versus-host responses after intestinal transplantation. Study as a whole: In this cohort, recipients had multivisceral, liver-intestinal, or isolated intestinal transplants. Every recipient underwent anti-thymocyte globulin induction, then tacrolimus and steroids for roughly three years. Overall study results and limits: Allografts from individuals with graft-donor T cell macrochimerism displayed high graft-versus-host to host-versus-graft clonal ratios.

Here immunoSEQ multiplex PCR was the method, and the copy in TCRdb shows in-frame clones only, minus some. Here the sample spans about 92,000 clones, under 85% being singletons. V was shortened by 4 bases and J by 7 bases, with 8 bases between the two germline ends. The CDR3 runs 11 residues. Germline-derived CDR1 and CDR2 are SGHRS and YFSETQ. The receptor comes from a human donor who received an intestinal transplant. The genes are TRBV5-1 and TRBJ1-1; D is unresolved. The source material was unstimulated CD8+ T cells sorted from spleen or lymph node cells, sampled before intestinal transplant. The CDR3 sequence: CASSLDGEAFF. The CDR3 region has the DNA TGCGCCAGCAGCCTTGACGGTGAAGCTTTCTTT. Full variable domain (missing parts from reference TRBV5-1 and TRBJ1-1): KAGVTQTPRYLIKTRGQQVTLSCSPISGHRSVSWYQQTPGQGLQFLFEYFSETQRNKGNFPGRFSGRQFSNSRSEMNVSTLELGDSALYLCASSLDGEAFFGQGTRLTVV.